Only one count was recorded for the clone carrying this TCR beta chain. These data belong to a study of T cell changes during pregnancy in multiple sclerosis. Using immunoSEQ multiplex PCR, the repertoire was profiled, and TCRdb retains in-frame clones only, with some absent. The profile shows about 52,000 clones, 80% to 95% of them singletons. The CDR3 is made up of 15 amino acids. The ends lost 0 bases at V and 2 bases at J; junction bases unmatched: 2. Germline V CDR1 and CDR2: SGHDT, YYEEEE. The sequencing here drew on CD4+ T cells from peripheral blood mononuclear cells, taken after pregnancy. The source is a female donor in good health, enrolled as a control in a pregnancy study. The rearrangement joins TRBV5-6 to TRBJ1-1; TRBD1 matches at 9 bases. The CDR3 DNA reads as TGTGCCAGCAGCTTGGGGGACAGGGTAAACACTGAAGCTTTCTTT. As protein: CASSLGDRVNTEAFF.